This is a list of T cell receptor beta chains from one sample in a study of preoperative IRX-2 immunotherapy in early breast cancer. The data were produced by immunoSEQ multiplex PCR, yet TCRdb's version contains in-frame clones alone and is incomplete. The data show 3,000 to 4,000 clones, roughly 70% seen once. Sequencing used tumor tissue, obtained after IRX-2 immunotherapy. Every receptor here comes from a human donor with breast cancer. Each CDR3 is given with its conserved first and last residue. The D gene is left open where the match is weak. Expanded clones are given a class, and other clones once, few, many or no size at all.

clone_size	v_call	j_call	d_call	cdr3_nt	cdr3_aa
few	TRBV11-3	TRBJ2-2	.	TGTGCCAGCAGCAGTGGACGGACATCGAACACCGGGGAGCTGTTTTTT	CASSSGRTSNTGELFF
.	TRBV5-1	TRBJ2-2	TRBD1	TGCGCCAGCAGCGCCGGGACAGGGGACACCGGGGAGCTGTTTTTT	CASSAGTGDTGELFF
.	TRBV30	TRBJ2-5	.	TGTGCCTGGAGGGCAGGCCAGCTCTCGGGGGCCCAGTACTTC	CAWRAGQLSGAQYF
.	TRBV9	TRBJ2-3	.	TGTGCCAGCCAAAAGGGCGGATCAACAGATACGCAGTATTTT	CASQKGGSTDTQYF
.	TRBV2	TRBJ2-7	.	TGTGCCAGCAGTGAAGGGCCCCTCTGGCACGAGCAGTACTTC	CASSEGPLWHEQYF
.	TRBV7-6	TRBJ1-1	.	TGTGCCAGCAGCTTACAGGCGCAAAAGAACACTGAAGCTTTCTTT	CASSLQAQKNTEAFF
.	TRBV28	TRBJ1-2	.	TGTGCCAGCAGTTTCCGGGTGGTTAACTATGGCTACACCTTC	CASSFRVVNYGYTF
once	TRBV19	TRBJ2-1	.	TGTGCCAGTAGTACAGATAGCTCCTACAATGAGCAGTTCTTC	CASSTDSSYNEQFF
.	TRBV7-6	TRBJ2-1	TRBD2	TGTGCTAGCAGCTTAGGGACTAGCGGGCGCAATGAGCAGTTCTTC	CASSLGTSGRNEQFF
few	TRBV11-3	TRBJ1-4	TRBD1	TGTGCCAGCAGCTTAGGAGGGACAGCGAGAAGAGAAAAACTGTTTTTT	CASSLGGTARREKLFF
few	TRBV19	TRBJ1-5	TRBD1	TGTGCCAGTAGCCCGGACAGGGTTGACAATCAGCCCCAGCATTTT	CASSPDRVDNQPQHF
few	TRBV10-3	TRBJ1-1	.	TGTGCCATCAGTGAGTCGGGTCACACTGAAGCTTTCTTT	CAISESGHTEAFF
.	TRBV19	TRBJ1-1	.	TGTGCCAGTAGACGAACGGAGGGTATTGATGGCGAAGCTTTCTTT	CASRRTEGIDGEAFF
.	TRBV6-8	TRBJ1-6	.	TGTGCCAGCAGTTACACCCGAGACATCTATCGATCACCCCTCCACTTT	CASSYTRDIYRSPLHF
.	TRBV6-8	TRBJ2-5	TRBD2	TGTGCCAGCAAAGAGGGACTAGCTAAAGAGACCCAGTACTTC	CASKEGLAKETQYF
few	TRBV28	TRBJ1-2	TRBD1	TGTGCCACCAGACAGGGGATCTTCTATGGCTACACCTTC	CATRQGIFYGYTF
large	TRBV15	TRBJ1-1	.	TGTGCCACCAGCAGTGAGAACATTGGGAACACTGAAGCTTTCTTT	CATSSENIGNTEAFF
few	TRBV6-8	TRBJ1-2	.	TGTGCCAGCAGTTCGGACAGCAACTATGGCTACACCTTC	CASSSDSNYGYTF
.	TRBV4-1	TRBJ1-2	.	TGCGCCAGCAGCCAAGAGTGGCGGGCGAGTGGCTACACCTTC	CASSQEWRASGYTF
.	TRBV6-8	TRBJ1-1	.	TGTGCCAGCAGTCCCGATATCCAGCAGACAGCTTTCTTT	CASSPDIQQTAFF
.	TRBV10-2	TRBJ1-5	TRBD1	TGCGCCAGCAGTGCCGTGGACAGGGGGGACAATCAGCCCCAGCATTTT	CASSAVDRGDNQPQHF
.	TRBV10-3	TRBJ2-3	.	TGTGCCATCAGTGAGCGACTTGGGGATACGCAGTATTTT	CAISERLGDTQYF
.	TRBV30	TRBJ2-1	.	TGTGCCTGGAGTGTGACGGACAATGAGCAGTTCTTC	CAWSVTDNEQFF
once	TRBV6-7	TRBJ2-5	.	TGTGCCAGCAGTGGATCAGGGTCCCAGTACTTC	CASSGSGSQYF
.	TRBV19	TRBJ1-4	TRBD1	TGTGCCAGTAGCCGCGACAGGGGGTATGAAAAACTGTTTTTT	CASSRDRGYEKLFF
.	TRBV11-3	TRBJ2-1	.	TGTGCCAGCAGCTTCGGCATCAGCTCCTACAATGAGCAGTTCTTC	CASSFGISSYNEQFF